This entry is about one TCR beta chain. These data belong to a study of radiotherapy plus CTLA-4 blockade in lung cancer. Trimming left V 0 bases short and J 5 bases short, with 12 bases between. Germline CDR1 is SNHLY and CDR2 is FYNNEI. The CDR3 is 15 amino acids. The repertoire was sequenced with immunoSEQ multiplex PCR; TCRdb's copy has only in-frame clones and lacks some. In the table there are about 87,000 clones, around 87% of which are singletons. The rearrangement uses TRBV2 and TRBJ2-3; tentative D call: TRBD2 (5 bases). The clonotype was recovered from a human donor with non-small cell lung cancer that progressed on radiotherapy plus ipilimumab. The specimen was peripheral blood, collected from a patient treated with radiotherapy plus ipilimumab. The CDR3 nucleotides are TGTGCCAGCAGTGAAGCTGGAGGCCGCATAGATACGCAGTATTTT. This gives the protein CASSEAGGRIDTQYF.